Each of the 14 T cell receptor beta chains below was sequenced from the same sample in a study of T cell repertoires in cytomegalovirus infection. In TCRdb, the reads were re-called with MiXCR into one record per CDR3 protein. The repertoire includes about 450,000 distinct CDR3 sequences, around 32% of them detected once, and around 13% sits in the top ten. The material sequenced was PBMCs. These receptors were collected from a human donor in good health (CMV status not recorded). Some clones in this sample may be carry-over from other donors' samples.

At least ten counts were recorded for this clonotype. The chain uses TRBV28 and TRBJ1-6; possibly TRBD1 for D (5 bases). V lost 6 bases and J lost 7, with 16 bases in between. This CDR3 is 15 amino acids long. Germline V gene lookup returns CDR1 MDHEN and CDR2 SYDVKM. The CDR3 DNA reads TGTGCCAGCAGGGTACAGGCGCCAGCCAATTCACCCCTCCACTTT. The encoded protein is CASRVQAPANSPLHF.

CDR3 amino acids: CSADRRDSNQPQHF. DNA of the CDR3: TGCAGTGCTGATCGCCGGGACAGCAATCAGCCCCAGCATTTT. J is TRBJ1-5 and V is TRBV20-1, with a weak D call TRBD1 (5 bases). Trimming cost V 5 bases and J 1 base, with 12 bases left between them. Per germline, CDR1 DFQATT and CDR2 SNEGSKA (reference sequence). CDR3 length equals 14 residues.

There are a few counts of this clonotype. The chain is built from TRBV12-3 or TRBV12-4 and TRBJ1-3; D gene uncertain. This CDR3 is 15 amino acids long. V dropped 6 bases and J dropped 2 bases, with 14 bases sitting between them. CDR3 DNA: TGTGCCAGCAGCCCTGTGGTGTCTACTGGAAACACCATATATTTT. This sequence encodes CASSPVVSTGNTIYF.

The chain joins TRBV2 to TRBJ1-1, with D uncertain. The V end was cut by 4 bases, the J end by 3 bases, with 12 bases between. This CDR3 comprises 14 residues. CDR1 and CDR2 (germline): SNHLY, FYNNEI. The CDR3 loop is CASSGPRRDTEAFF. The DNA for the CDR3 is TGTGCCAGCAGTGGTCCCCGGCGGGACACTGAAGCTTTCTTT.

Note on this clonotype: At one end the junction does not follow the germline gene, possibly because of a read error. This chain joins TRBV4-1 and TRBJ1-2; D perhaps matches TRBD1 (6 bases). CDR3 length: 15 residues. Germline V gene sequence: CDR1 MGHRA, CDR2 YSYEKL. The CDR3 nucleotides read TGCGCCAGCAGCCACCCTGACAGGCCTACCTATGGCTACCCCTTC. Translation: CASSHPDRPTYGYPF.

This sequence joins TRBV20-1 and TRBJ2-3; 7 bases agree with TRBD1. Germline assignment: CDR1 DFQATT and CDR2 SNEGSKA (reference sequence). After removal of 7 bases from V and 1 base from J, the junction contained 8 bases not matched to a gene. The CDR3 runs to 14 residues. As DNA, the CDR3 is TGCAGTGTTCATGGACAGGTGGGCACAGATACGCAGTATTTT. This codes for CSVHGQVGTDTQYF.

The J gene is TRBJ1-2, the V gene TRBV4-3; TRBD1 matches at 9 bases. The trim removed 0 bases at V and 5 bases at J, leaving 13 bases unmatched. CDR3 length: 18 amino acids. CDR1 LGHNA and CDR2 YSLEER come from the germline V gene. CDR3 coding DNA: TGCGCCAGCAGCCAAGAACTGACCCGGGACAGGGTGGGGTATGGCTACACCTTC. This encodes CASSQELTRDRVGYGYTF.

The table lists this clonotype with a few counts. This chain uses TRBV2 with TRBJ2-7, with D perhaps TRBD2 (6 bases). CDR3 length equals 15 residues. V was cut by 3 bases and J by 2 bases, with 14 bases left in between. Per germline, CDR1 SNHLY and CDR2 FYNNEI. The CDR3 DNA is TGTGCCAGCAGTGAGCCGGGACTGGAACCCTACGAGCAGTACTTC. Protein product: CASSEPGLEPYEQYF.

To note about this clonotype: One end of the junction is discordant with germline, which a read error may explain. The chain recombines TRBV12-3 or TRBV12-4 with TRBJ2-7; 9 bases are a match to TRBD2. This CDR3 is 16 amino acids long. In DNA, the CDR3 is TGTGCCAGCAGTCTCGGACTAGCGACCTCCTTTGACGAGCAGTCATTC. It yields the protein CASSLGLATSFDEQSF.

The J gene is TRBJ2-7, the V gene TRBV5-5; D might be TRBD1 (6 bases). Germline CDR1 SGHKS, CDR2 YYEKEE (reference sequence). The V gene lost 2 bases and the J gene lost 3 bases, with 15 bases spanning the gap. The CDR3 runs 15 residues. The CDR3 sequence is CASSLVPTGSYEQYF. CDR3 DNA sequence: TGTGCCAGCAGCTTAGTCCCGACAGGCAGCTACGAGCAGTACTTC. Full variable domain (outside the CDR3, taken from reference TRBV5-5 and TRBJ2-7): DAGVTQSPTHLIKTRGQQVTLRCSPISGHKSVSWYQQVLGQGPQFIFQYYEKEERGRGNFPDRFSARQFPNYSSELNVNALLLGDSALYLCASSLVPTGSYEQYFGPGTRLTVT.

The rearrangement joins TRBV11-3 to TRBJ2-3, with D possibly matching TRBD1 (5 bases). The germline V and J ends were trimmed by 6 bases and 6 bases, with 16 bases remaining between them. Germline V CDR1 and CDR2: SGHNT, YENEEA. The CDR3 loop spans 14 amino acids. The CDR3 region has the DNA TGTGCCAGCAGTTCTATGGGGCCAGACGATACGCAGTATTTT. As protein: CASSSMGPDDTQYF.

To note about this clonotype: A much larger clone differs from this one at a single base, so this may be a read error. This sequence joins TRBV11-2 and TRBJ2-5, with D unresolved. Per the germline V gene, CDR1 is SGHAT and CDR2 is FQNNGV. The CDR3 totals 15 residues. CDR3 region: CASSLGNDGKDTQYF. CDR3 bases: TGTGCCAGCAGCTTAGGGAATGACGGCAAAGACACCCAGTACTTC.

This clonotype has just one count. The J gene is TRBJ1-6, the V gene TRBV20-1, with D maybe TRBD1 (6 bases). Germline V CDR1 and CDR2: DFQATT, SNEGSKA (reference sequence). V was clipped by 5 bases and J by 2 bases, with 13 bases between them. The CDR3 totals 15 residues. The CDR3 region has the DNA TGCAGTGCTGTCCACAGGGTGACCTATAATTCACCCCTCCACTTT. It codes for CSAVHRVTYNSPLHF.

This clonotype occurred a few times. The rearrangement joins TRBV27 to TRBJ2-4, with a weak D call TRBD1 (6 bases). Germline values: CDR1 MNHEY, CDR2 SMNVEV (reference sequence). The CDR3 contains 15 residues. V lost 5 bases to trimming and J lost 5 bases, with 16 bases between them. In nucleotides, the CDR3 is TGTGCCAGCAGTAACACGACGGACAGTCAAAACATTCAGTACTTC. This codes for CASSNTTDSQNIQYF.